Listed here are 16 T cell receptor beta chains from one sample, sequenced in a study of regulatory T cells in long-lasting Graves disease (dated by TCRdb to about 2021). Receptor libraries were prepared by multiplex PCR. The data were produced on an Illumina HiSeq 4000. iRepertoire HTBI primers and Arm-PCR amplification of CDR3 regions were used to construct TCR beta libraries. TCRdb handled the public reads itself, with Q25 trimming in fastp and clone calling in MiXCR, and kept productive beta chains. Entries that share a CDR3 protein sequence are merged under the most common genes and DNA. The sample table holds 700,000 or so distinct CDR3 sequences, of which about 30% were seen once. Of the sample, roughly 46% is held by the ten largest clones. The time point label here, explained by the study, means: persistent/refractory GD, antithyroid drugs over 5 years with positive TRAb. RNA was extracted from PBMCs in TRIzol for both TCR sequencing and RNA sequencing.

Sample: peripheral blood mononuclear cells (PBMCs), taken when the disease was refractory, from a patient treated with antithyroid drugs. The receptors here all came from a female donor with Graves disease.

The V gene is TRBV7-9, the J gene TRBJ1-2; 7 bases are shared with TRBD1. V shed 1 base and J 4 bases; nucleotides not matched to a gene: 6. CDR1 is SEHNR and CDR2 is FQNEAQ in the germline V gene (reference sequence). The CDR3 spans 15 residues. The CDR3 region is CASSLGRDSIYGYTF. In DNA, the CDR3 is TGTGCCAGCAGCTTAGGACGGGACAGCATCTATGGCTACACCTTC.

The chain carries TRBV20-1 and TRBJ1-1; D remains ambiguous. This CDR3 spans 12 amino acids. Germline loops: CDR1 DFQATT, CDR2 SNEGSKA (reference sequence). Trimming stripped 6 bases from V and 4 bases from J, with 12 bases between. The CDR3 loop is CSAFPAGTEAFF. Here the CDR3 DNA reads TGCAGTGCCTTTCCCGCAGGCACTGAAGCTTTCTTT.

The CDR3 here is CASSSGLPGSGELFF. In DNA, the CDR3 is TGCGCCAGCAGCTCGGGACTCCCGGGGTCCGGGGAGCTGTTTTTT. V usage is TRBV5-1 and J usage is TRBJ2-2; TRBD2 might be the D (6 bases). The germline V and J ends were trimmed by 3 bases and 6 bases, with 15 bases remaining between them. Germline V gene data show CDR1 as SGHRS and CDR2 as YFSETQ. The CDR3 spans 15 residues.

A few counts support this clonotype. The J gene is TRBJ2-2, the V gene TRBV2, with D uncertain. Trimming took 5 bases from V and 7 from J, leaving 8 bases between them. This CDR3 has 12 amino acids. In germline, CDR1 is SNHLY, CDR2 FYNNEI. CDR3 in amino acids: CASSTSYGELFF. CDR3 coding DNA: TGTGCCAGCAGTACCTCCTACGGGGAGCTGTTTTTT.

Here the CDR3 reads CASKTVTRYGYTF. In DNA, the CDR3 is TGTGCCAGTAAAACAGTTACTCGATATGGCTACACCTTC. The rearrangement links TRBV19 to TRBJ1-2; the D is unclear. The germline gives CDR1 LNHDA, CDR2 SQIVND (reference sequence). The CDR3 is 13 amino acids. Trimming took off 7 bases at V and 5 bases at J, with 14 bases between the two ends.

The chain combines TRBV4-1 with TRBJ2-7; D possibly uses TRBD1 or TRBD2 (5 bases each). Deletions cut 4 bases from V and 2 bases from J, with 12 bases between. The CDR3 is 14 amino acids. CDR1 is MGHRA and CDR2 is YSYEKL in the germline V gene. This CDR3 reads CASSPVRGTYEQYF. CDR3 nucleotide sequence: TGCGCCAGCAGCCCTGTGAGGGGCACCTACGAGCAGTACTTC.

The rearrangement uses TRBV12-3 or TRBV12-4 and TRBJ2-2, with D perhaps TRBD1 or TRBD2 (5 bases each). V was cut by 7 bases and J by 0 bases, with 15 bases left in between. The length of the CDR3 is 16 residues. The CDR3: CASKPRGPANTGELFF. The CDR3 nucleotides are TGTGCCAGCAAACCCCGGGGCCCCGCGAACACCGGGGAGCTGTTTTTT.

The chain is built from TRBV6-1 and TRBJ1-2; D gene uncertain. Germline CDR1 MNHNS, CDR2 SASEGT. The V end lost 6 bases, the J end lost 0 bases, and 8 bases lay between the germline ends. The CDR3 totals 13 residues. The CDR3 DNA is TGTGCCAGCAGCGGAGACGCTAACTATGGCTACACCTTC. Amino acids: CASSGDANYGYTF.

The rearrangement uses TRBV20-1 and TRBJ2-7, with D unclear. The germline gives CDR1 DFQATT, CDR2 SNEGSKA (reference sequence). V was cut by 1 base and J by 4 bases, with 20 bases left in between. This CDR3 region has 16 residues. CDR3 DNA: TGCAGTGCTAGAGGGTTTAACGGCACGACACAGTACGAGCAGTACTTC. This gives the protein CSARGFNGTTQYEQYF.

The rearrangement uses TRBV3-1 and TRBJ1-5; 7 positions match TRBD1. CDR3 length: 17 residues. V lost 0 bases, J lost 4 bases, and 9 bases stayed unmatched. Per the germline V gene, CDR1 is LGHDT and CDR2 is YNNKEL (reference sequence). The CDR3 DNA reads TGTGCCAGCAGCCAAGAGGGGTCAGGGGGGAGGAATCAGCCCCAGCATTTT. Translation gives CASSQEGSGGRNQPQHF.

The chain employs TRBV20-1 and TRBJ2-7, with 8 nucleotides matching TRBD2. CDR1 DFQATT and CDR2 SNEGSKA come from the germline V gene (reference sequence). The CDR3 loop spans 12 amino acids. Losses at the gene ends were 6 bases for V and 5 bases for J; bases not matched to a gene: 6. CDR3 sequence: CSASGTSHEQYF. CDR3 nucleotide sequence: TGCAGTGCGTCCGGGACTAGTCACGAGCAGTACTTC.

This clonotype was observed many times. V gene TRBV28 combines with J gene TRBJ2-5; D is perhaps TRBD1 (5 bases). V was trimmed by 2 bases and J by 5 bases, leaving 18 bases between them. Germline loops: CDR1 MDHEN, CDR2 SYDVKM. CDR3 length equals 16 residues. CDR3 coding DNA: TGTGCCAGCAGTTTAGCCTCCGCAGGGTTTAGGGAGACCCAGTACTTC. This sequence encodes CASSLASAGFRETQYF.

This sequence joins TRBV9 and TRBJ1-1; D is undetermined. Germline lookup yields CDR1 SGDLS and CDR2 YYNGEE. CDR3 length: 17 amino acids. With 0 bases removed from V and 1 base from J, the gap between germline ends came to 16 bases. The CDR3 nucleotides read TGTGCCAGCAGCGTAGGGCCCCGGACGGACCCGAACACTGAAGCTTTCTTT. Protein: CASSVGPRTDPNTEAFF.

This clonotype was detected a few times. V is TRBV9 and J is TRBJ2-2, with 13 bases aligning to TRBD2. The trim removed 0 bases at V and 1 base at J, leaving 6 bases unmatched. The CDR3 is made up of 19 amino acids. Germline V CDR1 and CDR2: SGDLS, YYNGEE. Here the CDR3 reads CASSVVGTSGTLNTGELFF. The CDR3 nucleotides read TGTGCCAGCAGCGTAGTGGGGACTAGCGGGACTTTGAACACCGGGGAGCTGTTTTTT.

This chain connects TRBV2 to TRBJ1-1; possibly TRBD1 for D (5 bases). Trimming cost V 11 bases and J 7 bases, with 14 bases left between them. Germline CDR1 is SNHLY and CDR2 is FYNNEI. The CDR3 extends over 11 amino acids. The CDR3 sequence is CAGSRDFEAFF. In DNA form, the CDR3 reads TGTGCCGGCTCGCGGGACTTTGAAGCTTTCTTT.

The chain is built from TRBV19 and TRBJ1-2, with 7 bases matching TRBD1. The germline CDR1 and CDR2 sequences are LNHDA and SQIVND (reference sequence). This CDR3 contains 13 residues. J gave up 3 bases and V 7 bases, and 5 bases lay outside the gene matches. CDR3 sequence (DNA): TGTGCCAGTAATACAGGGGAAGACTATGGCTACACCTTC. Translating gives CASNTGEDYGYTF.